The 11 T cell receptor beta chains below all came from one sample that was sequenced in a study of cytomegalovirus exposure and HLA in healthy donors. It was with 60 Vbeta and 13 Jbeta primers that the PCR ran. Sequenced by immunoSEQ multiplex PCR; TCRdb stores in-frame clones only, minus some. The sample comprises about 140,000 clones, around three quarters of which are singletons, and about 0.97% rests with the top ten. Input material: PBMCs. The receptors here all came from a young man in good health and CMV-seronegative.

The chain combines TRBV5-4 with TRBJ2-1; TRBD1 aligns across 8 bases. The trim removed 5 bases at V and 0 bases at J, leaving 4 bases unmatched. This CDR3 comprises 15 residues. The germline V gene has CDR1 SGHNT and CDR2 YYREEE (reference sequence). CDR3 nucleotide sequence: TGTGCCAGCAGACGGGACAGGAGCTCCTACAATGAGCAGTTCTTC. Amino acid sequence: CASRRDRSSYNEQFF.

The chain is built from TRBV9 and TRBJ1-3; D is undetermined. CDR1 and CDR2 from the germline V gene are SGDLS and YYNGEE. Trimming removed 3 bases from V and 3 bases from J, with 10 bases in between. There are 14 residues in the CDR3. The CDR3 DNA reads as TGTGCCAGCAGCGACAAGACTTATGGAAACACCATATATTTT. Protein sequence: CASSDKTYGNTIYF.

This clone was counted between two and nine times. The chain couples TRBV14 to TRBJ1-1; 9 positions agree with TRBD1. CDR3 length: 16 residues. The germline V gene encodes CDR1 SGHDN and CDR2 FVKESK. V was clipped by 6 bases and J by 0 bases; unmatched bases: 8. The CDR3 protein is CASRPERQGVNTEAFF. CDR3 nucleotides: TGTGCCAGCAGACCCGAACGACAGGGGGTGAACACTGAAGCTTTCTTT. The whole variable domain, filled in from reference TRBV14 and TRBJ1-1, reads EAGVTQFPSHSVIEKGQTVTLRCDPISGHDNLYWYRRVMGKEIKFLLHFVKESKQDESGMPNNRFLAERTGGTYSTLKVQPAELEDSGVYFCASRPERQGVNTEAFFGQGTRLTVV.

The chain carries TRBV19 and TRBJ2-7, with TRBD1 matching 8 bases. The CDR3 contains 13 residues. Looked up from germline, CDR1 is LNHDA and CDR2 is SQIVND (reference sequence). The trim removed 5 bases at V and 4 bases at J, leaving 4 bases unmatched. This CDR3 is CASSAGGTYEQYF. The CDR3 DNA reads as TGTGCCAGTAGTGCAGGGGGCACATACGAGCAGTACTTC.

The chain recombines TRBV30 with TRBJ2-5; TRBD2 aligns across 8 bases. CDR3 length: 15 residues. V was clipped by 0 bases and J by 4 bases; unmatched bases: 7. Germline assignment: CDR1 GTSNPN and CDR2 SVGIG (reference sequence). CDR3 DNA sequence: TGTGCCTGGAGTGTTCTTCGGGGGGGCCTAGAGACCCAGTACTTC. This encodes CAWSVLRGGLETQYF.

V gene TRBV12-5 combines with J gene TRBJ1-2; D might be TRBD1 (6 bases). CDR1 is LGHNT, CDR2 FRNRAP, per germline. The CDR3 contains 15 residues. Deletions cut 7 bases from V and 3 bases from J, with 18 bases between. The CDR3 is CASAQGGVSHYGYTF. DNA for the CDR3: TGTGCTAGTGCCCAAGGGGGGGTGAGCCACTATGGCTACACCTTC.

The chain links TRBV14 to TRBJ2-3; weak D call: TRBD1 (6 bases). The germline gives CDR1 SGHDN, CDR2 FVKESK. The CDR3 has 14 amino acids. V lost 5 bases to trimming and J lost 2 bases, with 11 bases between them. CDR3 sequence reads: CASSSTGYTDTQYF. In DNA form, the CDR3 reads TGTGCCAGCAGCTCAACAGGGTACACAGATACGCAGTATTTT.

This clone came up a few times. This chain uses TRBV30 with TRBJ1-1; D not resolved. Germline-derived CDR1 and CDR2 are GTSNPN and SVGIG (reference sequence). V gave up 4 bases and J gave up 7 bases, with 7 bases separating them. The length of the CDR3 is 10 residues. CDR3 amino acids: CAWIYGEAFF. The CDR3 DNA sequence: TGTGCCTGGATCTATGGTGAAGCTTTCTTT.

The rearrangement joins TRBV15 to TRBJ2-5; TRBD1 matches 7 bases. The length of the CDR3 is 15 residues. Germline values: CDR1 LNHNV, CDR2 YYDKDF (reference sequence). V dropped 1 base and J dropped 2; count of bases not matched to a gene: 4. The CDR3 DNA is TGTGCCACCAGCAGAGCGACAGGGCTACAAGAGACCCAGTACTTC. Protein: CATSRATGLQETQYF.

CDR3 DNA sequence: TGTGCCAGCAGCCTCCCCCGGACAGAAGCTTTCTTT. Encoded protein: CASSLPRTEAFF. J is TRBJ1-1 and V is TRBV21-1; the D call of TRBD1 is as the table states it, not checked on the DNA. TRBV21-1 is shown as a pseudogene. This CDR3 spans 12 amino acids.

This chain connects TRBV6-5 to TRBJ1-1; D gene unclear. V was shortened by 4 bases and J by 7 bases, with 19 bases between the two germline ends. Germline CDR1 MNHEY, CDR2 SVGAGI. The CDR3 consists of 15 residues. The CDR3 region is CASSLIPRKRGEAFF. CDR3 DNA sequence: TGTGCCAGCAGTTTAATCCCACGCAAACGGGGTGAAGCTTTCTTT.